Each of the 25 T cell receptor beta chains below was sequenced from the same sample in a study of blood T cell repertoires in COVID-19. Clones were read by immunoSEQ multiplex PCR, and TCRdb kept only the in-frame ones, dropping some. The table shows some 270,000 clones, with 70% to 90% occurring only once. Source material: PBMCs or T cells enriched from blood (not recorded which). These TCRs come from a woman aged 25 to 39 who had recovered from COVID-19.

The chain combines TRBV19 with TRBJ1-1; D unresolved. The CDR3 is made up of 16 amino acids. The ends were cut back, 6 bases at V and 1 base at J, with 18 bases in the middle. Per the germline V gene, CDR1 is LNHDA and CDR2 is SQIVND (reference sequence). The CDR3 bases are TGTGCCAGTAGCCTCCGGAGGCTAACAAGGAACACTGAAGCTTTCTTT. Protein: CASSLRRLTRNTEAFF.

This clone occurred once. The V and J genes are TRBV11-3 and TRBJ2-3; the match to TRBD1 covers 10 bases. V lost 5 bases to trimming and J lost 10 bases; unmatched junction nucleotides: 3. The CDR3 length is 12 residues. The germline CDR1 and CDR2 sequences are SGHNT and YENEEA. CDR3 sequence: CASSPGQGAQYF. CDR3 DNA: TGTGCCAGCAGCCCTGGACAGGGGGCGCAGTATTTT.

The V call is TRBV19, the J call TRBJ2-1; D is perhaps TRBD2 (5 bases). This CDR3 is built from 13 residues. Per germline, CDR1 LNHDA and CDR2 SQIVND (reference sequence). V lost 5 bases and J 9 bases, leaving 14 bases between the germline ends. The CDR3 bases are TGTGCCAGTAGTCCTATCGGGATGGGTGAGCAGTTCTTC. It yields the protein CASSPIGMGEQFF.

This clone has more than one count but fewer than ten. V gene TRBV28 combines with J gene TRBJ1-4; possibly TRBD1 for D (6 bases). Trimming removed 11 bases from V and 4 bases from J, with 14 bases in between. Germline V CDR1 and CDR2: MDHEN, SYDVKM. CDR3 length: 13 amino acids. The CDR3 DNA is TGTGCCGGCGCGGGGGACATTAATGAAAAACTGTTTTTT. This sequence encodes CAGAGDINEKLFF.

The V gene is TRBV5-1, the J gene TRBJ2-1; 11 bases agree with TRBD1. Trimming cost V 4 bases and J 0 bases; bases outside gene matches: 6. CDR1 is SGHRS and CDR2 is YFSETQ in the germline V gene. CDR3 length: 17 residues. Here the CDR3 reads CASSTGQGGISYNEQFF. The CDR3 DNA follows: TGCGCCAGCAGCACGGGACAGGGGGGTATCTCCTACAATGAGCAGTTCTTC.

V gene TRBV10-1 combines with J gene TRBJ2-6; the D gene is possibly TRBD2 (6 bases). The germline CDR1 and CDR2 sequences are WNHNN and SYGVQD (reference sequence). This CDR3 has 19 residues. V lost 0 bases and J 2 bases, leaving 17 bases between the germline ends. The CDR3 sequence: CASSESIGGSGPGANVLTF. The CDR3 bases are TGCGCCAGCAGTGAGTCCATCGGAGGGTCGGGGCCTGGGGCCAACGTCCTGACTTTC.

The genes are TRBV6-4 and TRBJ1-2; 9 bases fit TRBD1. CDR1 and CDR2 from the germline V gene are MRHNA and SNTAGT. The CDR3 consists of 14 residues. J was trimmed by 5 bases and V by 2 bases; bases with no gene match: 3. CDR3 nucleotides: TGTGCCAGCAGTGACCAAGGACAGGGGTATGGCTACACCTTC. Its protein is CASSDQGQGYGYTF.

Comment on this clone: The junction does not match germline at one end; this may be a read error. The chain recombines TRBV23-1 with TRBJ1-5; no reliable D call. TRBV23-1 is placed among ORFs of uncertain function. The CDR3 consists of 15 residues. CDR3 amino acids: CARSRVIGGHQPQHF. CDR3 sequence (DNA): TGCGCCAGGAGTCGTGTGATTGGAGGGCATCAGCCCCAGCATTTT.

The CDR3 is CASSFQTSAPYEQYF. The CDR3 DNA reads as TGTGCCAGCAGCTTCCAGACTAGTGCCCCCTACGAGCAGTACTTC. The rearrangement joins TRBV9 to TRBJ2-7; TRBD2 is a possible D gene (6 bases). The germline V and J ends were trimmed by 4 bases and 2 bases, with 16 bases remaining between them. The CDR3 runs to 15 residues. Germline lookup yields CDR1 SGDLS and CDR2 YYNGEE. Full variable domain (outside the CDR3, taken from reference TRBV9 and TRBJ2-7): DSGVTQTPKHLITATGQRVTLRCSPRSGDLSVYWYQQSLDQGLQFLIQYYNGEERAKGNILERFSAQQFPDLHSELNLSSLELGDSALYFCASSFQTSAPYEQYFGPGTRLTVT.

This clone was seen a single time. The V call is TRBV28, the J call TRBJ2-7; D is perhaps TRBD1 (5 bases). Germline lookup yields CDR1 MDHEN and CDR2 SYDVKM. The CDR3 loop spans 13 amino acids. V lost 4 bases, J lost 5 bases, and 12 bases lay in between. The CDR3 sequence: CASSSRQSNEQYF. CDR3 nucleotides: TGTGCCAGCAGTTCGAGACAGTCCAACGAGCAGTACTTC. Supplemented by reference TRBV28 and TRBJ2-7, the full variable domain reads DVKVTQSSRYLVKRTGEKVFLECVQDMDHENMFWYRQDPGLGLRLIYFSYDVKMKEKGDIPEGYSVSREKKERFSLILESASTNQTSMYLCASSSRQSNEQYFGPGTRLTVT.

The CDR3 bases are TGTGCCAGCAGTTGGGGGTCGGGGGATACTGAAGCTTTCTTT. This translates into CASSWGSGDTEAFF. J is TRBJ1-1 and V is TRBV28; D may be TRBD1 (5 bases). Per germline, CDR1 MDHEN and CDR2 SYDVKM. This CDR3 region has 14 residues. V lost 4 bases and J lost 5, with 14 bases in between. Complete variable domain (other parts from reference TRBV28 and TRBJ1-1): DVKVTQSSRYLVKRTGEKVFLECVQDMDHENMFWYRQDPGLGLRLIYFSYDVKMKEKGDIPEGYSVSREKKERFSLILESASTNQTSMYLCASSWGSGDTEAFFGQGTRLTVV.

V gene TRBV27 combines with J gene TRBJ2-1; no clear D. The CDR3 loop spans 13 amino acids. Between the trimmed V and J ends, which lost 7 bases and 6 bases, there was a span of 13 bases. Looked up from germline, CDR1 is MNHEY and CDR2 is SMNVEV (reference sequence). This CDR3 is CASTPAPRNEQFF. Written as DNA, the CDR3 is TGTGCCAGCACCCCCGCCCCGCGCAATGAGCAGTTCTTC.

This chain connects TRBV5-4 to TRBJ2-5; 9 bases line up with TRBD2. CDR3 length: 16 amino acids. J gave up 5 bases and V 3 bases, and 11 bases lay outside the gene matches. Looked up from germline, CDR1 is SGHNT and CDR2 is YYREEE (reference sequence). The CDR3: CASSSRLAERGETQYF. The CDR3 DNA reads TGTGCCAGCAGCTCTAGACTAGCGGAGAGGGGGGAGACCCAGTACTTC.

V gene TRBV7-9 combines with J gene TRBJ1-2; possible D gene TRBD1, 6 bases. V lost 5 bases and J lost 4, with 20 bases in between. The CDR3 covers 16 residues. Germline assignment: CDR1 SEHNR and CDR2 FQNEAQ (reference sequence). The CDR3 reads CASSRGTSGRGYGYTF. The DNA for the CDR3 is TGTGCCAGCAGCCGTGGGACATCAGGACGAGGCTATGGCTACACCTTC. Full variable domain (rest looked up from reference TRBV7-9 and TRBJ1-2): DTGVSQNPRHKITKRGQNVTFRCDPISEHNRLYWYRQTLGQGPEFLTYFQNEAQLEKSRLLSDRFSAERPKGSFSTLEIQRTEQGDSAMYLCASSRGTSGRGYGYTFGSGTRLTVV.

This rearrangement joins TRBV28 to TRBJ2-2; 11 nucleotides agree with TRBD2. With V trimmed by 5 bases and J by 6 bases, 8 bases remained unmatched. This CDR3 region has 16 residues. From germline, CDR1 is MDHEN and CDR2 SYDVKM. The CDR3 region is CASSPHSGRAAGELFF. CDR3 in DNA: TGTGCCAGCAGTCCACATAGCGGGAGGGCGGCCGGGGAGCTGTTTTTT. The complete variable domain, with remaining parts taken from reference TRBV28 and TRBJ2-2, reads DVKVTQSSRYLVKRTGEKVFLECVQDMDHENMFWYRQDPGLGLRLIYFSYDVKMKEKGDIPEGYSVSREKKERFSLILESASTNQTSMYLCASSPHSGRAAGELFFGEGSRLTVL.

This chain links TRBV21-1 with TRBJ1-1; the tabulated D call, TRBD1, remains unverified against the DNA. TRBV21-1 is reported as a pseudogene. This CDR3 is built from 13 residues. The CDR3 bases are TGTGCCAGCAGCAAATACAGGGGGAGAGAAGCTTTCTTT. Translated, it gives CASSKYRGREAFF.

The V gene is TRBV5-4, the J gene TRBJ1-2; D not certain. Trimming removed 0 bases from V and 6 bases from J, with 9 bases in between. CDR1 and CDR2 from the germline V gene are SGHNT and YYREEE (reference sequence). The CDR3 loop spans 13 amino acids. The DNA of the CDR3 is TGTGCCAGCAGCTTGGTGATAGAGGATGGCTACACCTTC. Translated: CASSLVIEDGYTF.

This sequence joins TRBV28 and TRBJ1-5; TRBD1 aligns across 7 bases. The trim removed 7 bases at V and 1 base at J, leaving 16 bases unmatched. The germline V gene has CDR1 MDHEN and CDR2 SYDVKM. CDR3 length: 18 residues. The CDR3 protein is CASNIDRERTRSNQPQHF. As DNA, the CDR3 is TGTGCCAGCAACATAGACAGGGAAAGGACTCGGAGCAATCAGCCCCAGCATTTT.

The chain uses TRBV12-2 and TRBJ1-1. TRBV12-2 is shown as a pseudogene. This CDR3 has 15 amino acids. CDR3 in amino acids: CASRFRRAQNTEAFF. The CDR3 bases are TGTGCAAGTCGCTTTAGGAGGGCGCAAAACACTGAAGCTTTCTTT.

CDR3 DNA: TGTGCCAGCAGCCCTCAGACAGCGAATCAGCCCCAGCATTTT. It is translated as CASSPQTANQPQHF. The V gene is TRBV3-1 (or the pseudogene TRBV3-2), the J gene TRBJ1-5; weak D call: TRBD1 (5 bases). The length of the CDR3 is 14 residues. V lost 4 bases, J lost 4 bases, and 11 bases lay in between. Germline V gives CDR1 LGHDT, CDR2 YNNKEL (reference sequence).

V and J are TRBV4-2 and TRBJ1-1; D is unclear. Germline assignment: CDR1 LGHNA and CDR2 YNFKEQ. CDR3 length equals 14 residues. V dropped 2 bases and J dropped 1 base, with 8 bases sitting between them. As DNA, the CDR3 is TGTGCCAGCAGCCAACCACAGAAGAACACTGAAGCTTTCTTT. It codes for CASSQPQKNTEAFF.

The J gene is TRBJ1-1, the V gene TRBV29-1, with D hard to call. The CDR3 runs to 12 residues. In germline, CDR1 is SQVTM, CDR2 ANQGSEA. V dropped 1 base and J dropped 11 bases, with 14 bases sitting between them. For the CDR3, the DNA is TGCAGCGTTGAAGCTCCCCGGCCGGGGGCTTTCTTT. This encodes CSVEAPRPGAFF.

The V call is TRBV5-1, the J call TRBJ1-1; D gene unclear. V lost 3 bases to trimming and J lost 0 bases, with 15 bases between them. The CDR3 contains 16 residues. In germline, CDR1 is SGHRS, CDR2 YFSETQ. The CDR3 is CASSYSVGTMNTEAFF. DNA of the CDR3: TGCGCCAGCAGCTACAGTGTCGGCACCATGAACACTGAAGCTTTCTTT. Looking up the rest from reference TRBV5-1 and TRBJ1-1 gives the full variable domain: KAGVTQTPRYLIKTRGQQVTLSCSPISGHRSVSWYQQTPGQGLQFLFEYFSETQRNKGNFPGRFSGRQFSNSRSEMNVSTLELGDSALYLCASSYSVGTMNTEAFFGQGTRLTVV.

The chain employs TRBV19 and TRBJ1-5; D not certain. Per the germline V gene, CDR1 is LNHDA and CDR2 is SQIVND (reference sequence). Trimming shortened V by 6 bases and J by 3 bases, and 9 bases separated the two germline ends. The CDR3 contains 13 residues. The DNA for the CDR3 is TGTGCCAGTAGACGGCAGGCCAATCAGCCCCAGCATTTT. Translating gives CASRRQANQPQHF.

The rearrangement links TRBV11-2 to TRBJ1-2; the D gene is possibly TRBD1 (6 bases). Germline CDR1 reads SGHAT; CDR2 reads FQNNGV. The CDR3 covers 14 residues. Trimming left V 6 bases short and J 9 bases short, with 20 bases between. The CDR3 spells CASRPTSTGTSYTF. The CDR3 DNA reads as TGTGCCAGCAGACCGACCTCCACAGGGACGAGCTACACCTTC. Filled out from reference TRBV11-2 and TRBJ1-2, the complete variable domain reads EAGVAQSPRYKIIEKRQSVAFWCNPISGHATLYWYQQILGQGPKLLIQFQNNGVVDDSQLPKDRFSAERLKGVDSTLKIQPAKLEDSAVYLCASRPTSTGTSYTFGSGTRLTVV.